The 15 T cell receptor beta chains presented below share a single source sample, sequenced in a study of T cell repertoires in ileal Crohn's disease. Time point defined: neoterminal ileum biopsy at postoperative endoscopy, about 6 months after surgery. This table comes from immunoSEQ multiplex PCR, and its TCRdb copy is limited to in-frame clones, with some not included. The data show about 13,000 clones, with approximately 80% seen just once and roughly a sixth held by the top ten. The sequencing sample was made of ileal tissue. These receptors originate from an adult with Crohn's disease.

V usage is TRBV7-9 and J usage is TRBJ2-1; 8 nucleotides match TRBD1. Germline trimming cut 5 bases from V and 0 bases from J; bases unmatched to any gene: 6. The length of the CDR3 is 16 residues. Germline CDR1 SEHNR, CDR2 FQNEAQ (reference sequence). CDR3 protein: CASSAQGAGSYNEQFF. The CDR3 DNA reads TGTGCCAGCAGCGCCCAGGGGGCAGGCTCCTACAATGAGCAGTTCTTC. The full variable domain, with the rest looked up from reference TRBV7-9 and TRBJ2-1, is DTGVSQNPRHKITKRGQNVTFRCDPISEHNRLYWYRQTLGQGPEFLTYFQNEAQLEKSRLLSDRFSAERPKGSFSTLEIQRTEQGDSAMYLCASSAQGAGSYNEQFFGPGTRLTVL.

The gene calls are TRBV18 and TRBJ2-5; 7 bases are shared with TRBD1. Per germline, CDR1 KGHSH and CDR2 LQKENI. The CDR3 is 14 amino acids. Germline trimming cut 4 bases from V and 1 base from J; bases unmatched to any gene: 3. The CDR3, as DNA: TGTGCCAGCTCACGACGGGACAGCCAAGAGACCCAGTACTTC. It is translated as CASSRRDSQETQYF.

This clone was observed a single time. V gene TRBV9 combines with J gene TRBJ2-3; 11 bases fit TRBD2. The J segment lost 2 bases and the V segment lost 0 bases, leaving 14 bases of the junction unmatched. The germline V gene has CDR1 SGDLS and CDR2 YYNGEE. This CDR3 contains 20 residues. The CDR3 DNA is TGTGCCAGCAGCGTAGATTCGGGCTGGCTAGCGGGGGGCCACACAGATACGCAGTATTTT. As protein: CASSVDSGWLAGGHTDTQYF. The full variable domain, its missing parts supplied by reference TRBV9 and TRBJ2-3, is DSGVTQTPKHLITATGQRVTLRCSPRSGDLSVYWYQQSLDQGLQFLIQYYNGEERAKGNILERFSAQQFPDLHSELNLSSLELGDSALYFCASSVDSGWLAGGHTDTQYFGPGTRLTVL.

V is TRBV7-9 and J is TRBJ1-1, with 8 bases aligning to TRBD1. The CDR3 is 15 amino acids. Germline V CDR1 and CDR2: SEHNR, FQNEAQ (reference sequence). Unmatched junction bases numbered 6, after V lost 6 bases and J lost 0 bases. The CDR3 region is CASRPGQGMNTEAFF. CDR3 nucleotides: TGTGCCAGCAGGCCAGGACAGGGAATGAACACTGAAGCTTTCTTT.

The chain couples TRBV7-6 to TRBJ2-2; 10 positions agree with TRBD1. Germline CDR1 reads SGHVS; CDR2 reads FNYEAQ. The CDR3 has 16 residues. The J segment lost 6 bases and the V segment lost 5 bases, leaving 9 bases of the junction unmatched. Written as DNA, the CDR3 is TGTGCCAGCAGCCGTTGGGACAGGGGATTCCCCGGGGAGCTGTTTTTT. The encoded protein is CASSRWDRGFPGELFF.

CDR3 protein: CASSQDLNRGVGVNYGYTF. DNA of the CDR3: TGCGCCAGCAGCCAAGATTTAAACAGGGGGGTGGGAGTTAACTATGGCTACACCTTC. The J gene is TRBJ1-2, the V gene TRBV4-1; TRBD1 agrees at 8 bases. The CDR3 spans 19 residues. V was pared by 0 bases and J by 1 base, with 13 bases of the junction left unmatched. In germline, CDR1 is MGHRA, CDR2 YSYEKL.

This chain links TRBV28 with TRBJ2-3; D is perhaps TRBD2 (5 bases). The CDR3 length is 16 residues. V shed 10 bases and J shed 1 base, with 21 bases lying between them. Germline CDR1 and CDR2: MDHEN and SYDVKM. CDR3 bases: TGTGCCATCTTACATCGGGCGTGGCGGGGCACAGATACGCAGTATTTT. Residues: CAILHRAWRGTDTQYF.

The chain links TRBV5-4 to TRBJ2-5, with 8 nucleotides matching TRBD1. J was trimmed by 2 bases and V by 4 bases; bases with no gene match: 4. Germline V gene lookup returns CDR1 SGHNT and CDR2 YYREEE (reference sequence). This CDR3 comprises 14 residues. The CDR3 region is CASSRQGWQETQYF. The CDR3 DNA reads as TGTGCCAGCAGCCGACAGGGGTGGCAAGAGACCCAGTACTTC.

This clone was counted between two and nine times. This chain links TRBV11-2 with TRBJ2-5, with D perhaps matching TRBD2 (6 bases). Germline V lookup: CDR1 SGHAT, CDR2 FQNNGV. The CDR3 sequence is 15 residues long. V was cut by 3 bases and J by 5 bases, with 16 bases left in between. CDR3 DNA: TGTGCCAGCAGCTTCTATAGGAGGGCCAGGGAGACCCAGTACTTC. Translation gives CASSFYRRARETQYF. Based on the CDR3 plus reference TRBV11-2 and TRBJ2-5, the full variable domain is EAGVAQSPRYKIIEKRQSVAFWCNPISGHATLYWYQQILGQGPKLLIQFQNNGVVDDSQLPKDRFSAERLKGVDSTLKIQPAKLEDSAVYLCASSFYRRARETQYFGPGTRLLVL.

This chain links TRBV4-1 with TRBJ2-3; possibly TRBD1 for D (6 bases). Per the germline V gene, CDR1 is MGHRA and CDR2 is YSYEKL. The CDR3 consists of 17 residues. Trimming pared 2 bases from V and 2 bases from J, leaving 17 bases between. CDR3 in amino acids: CASSQTGLGYSTDTQYF. The CDR3, as DNA: TGCGCCAGCAGCCAAACAGGGCTGGGGTATTCCACAGATACGCAGTATTTT.

CDR3 nucleotides: TGCAGCGTCCTACGACAGGGTGGATTCTACGAGCAGTACTTC. As protein: CSVLRQGGFYEQYF. This chain connects TRBV29-1 to TRBJ2-7; 7 nucleotides match TRBD1. Germline CDR1 and CDR2: SQVTM and ANQGSEA. The CDR3 is 14 residues long. Unmatched junction bases numbered 11, after V lost 6 bases and J lost 3 bases.

About this clone: The sample contains more than one DNA sequence encoding this CDR3. J is TRBJ1-1 and V is TRBV7-9; D remains ambiguous. The CDR3 length is 14 residues. V was cut by 2 bases and J by 3 bases, with 10 bases left in between. The germline V gene encodes CDR1 SEHNR and CDR2 FQNEAQ (reference sequence). Written as DNA, the CDR3 is TGTGCCAGCAGCTTACGGGATGGGGACACTGAAGCTTTCTTT. Protein product: CASSLRDGDTEAFF.

The chain employs TRBV5-1 and TRBJ2-2; TRBD1 aligns across 7 bases. Germline V lookup: CDR1 SGHRS, CDR2 YFSETQ. Germline trimming cut 4 bases from V and 1 base from J; bases unmatched to any gene: 7. The CDR3 contains 16 residues. CDR3 DNA sequence: TGCGCCAGCAGCCCCCGGAGACAGGGGAACACCGGGGAGCTGTTTTTT. The encoded protein is CASSPRRQGNTGELFF.

The J gene is TRBJ1-5, the V gene TRBV6-1, with D possibly matching TRBD1 (5 bases). The CDR3 has 14 residues. Trimming cost V 4 bases and J 4 bases, with 11 bases left between them. CDR1 is MNHNS and CDR2 is SASEGT in the germline V gene. In DNA, the CDR3 is TGTGCCAGCAGTGCCTCGGGGGGGAATCAGCCCCAGCATTTT. It encodes CASSASGGNQPQHF.

CDR3 amino acids: CASSLGLAGVTDTQYF. As DNA, the CDR3 is TGCGCCAGCAGCTTGGGACTAGCGGGCGTCACAGATACGCAGTATTTT. The V gene is TRBV5-1, the J gene TRBJ2-3, with 10 bases identical to TRBD2. CDR3 length: 16 amino acids. Germline V gene lookup returns CDR1 SGHRS and CDR2 YFSETQ. V was clipped by 0 bases and J by 2 bases; unmatched bases: 3.